This T cell receptor beta chain is from a study of T cell clones after liver transplantation. Looking at the study overall: In this trial, immunosuppression withdrawal was attempted within 2 years of liver transplant. Until 12-24 months post-transplant, subjects got standard immunosuppression and no induction. Study-level points and caveats: Migration into the graft, not deletion, may explain lost graft donor-reactive T cells. Compared with third party-reactive sequences, donor-reactive ones declined more, independent of withdrawal success.

Concerning this clone itself: Its cognate antigen is unknown. The sample carries other DNA sequences with the same CDR3.

Generated by immunoSEQ multiplex PCR, the TCRdb table keeps only in-frame clones and is missing some. The sample records some 34,000 clones, around 94% being singletons. Germline V gene sequence: CDR1 SGDLS, CDR2 YYNGEE. CDR3 size: 10 residues. V was shortened by 3 bases and J by 6 bases, with 1 base between the two germline ends. The input for sequencing was CD8+ T cells from blood, taken 12 months after liver transplant. The TCR originated in a human patient who received a liver transplant. The graft donor may be the source of some T cells. The J gene is TRBJ2-1, the V gene TRBV9; no clear D. The CDR3: CASSGNEQFF. In nucleotides, the CDR3 is TGTGCCAGCAGCGGCAATGAGCAGTTCTTC.